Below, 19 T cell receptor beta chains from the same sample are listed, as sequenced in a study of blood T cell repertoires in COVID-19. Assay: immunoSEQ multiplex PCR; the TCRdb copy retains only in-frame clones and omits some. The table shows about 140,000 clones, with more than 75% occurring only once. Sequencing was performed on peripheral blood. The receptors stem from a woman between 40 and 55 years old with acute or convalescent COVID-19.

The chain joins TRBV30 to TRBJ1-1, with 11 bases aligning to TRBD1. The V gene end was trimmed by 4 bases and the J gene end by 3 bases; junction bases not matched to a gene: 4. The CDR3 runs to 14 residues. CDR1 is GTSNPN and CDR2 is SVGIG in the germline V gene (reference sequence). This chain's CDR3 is CAWTGQGAYTEAFF. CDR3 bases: TGTGCCTGGACCGGACAGGGGGCATACACTGAAGCTTTCTTT.

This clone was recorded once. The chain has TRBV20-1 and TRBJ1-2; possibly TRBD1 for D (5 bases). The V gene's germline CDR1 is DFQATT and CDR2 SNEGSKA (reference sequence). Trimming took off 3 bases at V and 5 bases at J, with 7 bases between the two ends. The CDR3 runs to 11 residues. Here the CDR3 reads CSASGGYGYTF. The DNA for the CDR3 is TGCAGTGCTAGCGGGGGATATGGCTACACCTTC.

The CDR3 protein is CASSWQPNTEAFF. In DNA, the CDR3 is TGTGCCAGCAGCTGGCAACCGAACACTGAAGCTTTCTTT. The chain combines TRBV4-2 with TRBJ1-1; D gene uncertain. V lost 5 bases, J lost 1 base, and 8 bases lay in between. This CDR3 spans 13 amino acids. The germline gives CDR1 LGHNA, CDR2 YNFKEQ.

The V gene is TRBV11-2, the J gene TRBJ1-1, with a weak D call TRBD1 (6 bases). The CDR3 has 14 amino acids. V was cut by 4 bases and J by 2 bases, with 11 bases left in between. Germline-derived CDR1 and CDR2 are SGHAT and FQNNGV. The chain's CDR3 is CASSSLGTNTEAFF. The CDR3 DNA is TGTGCCAGCAGCTCCCTCGGGACAAACACTGAAGCTTTCTTT.

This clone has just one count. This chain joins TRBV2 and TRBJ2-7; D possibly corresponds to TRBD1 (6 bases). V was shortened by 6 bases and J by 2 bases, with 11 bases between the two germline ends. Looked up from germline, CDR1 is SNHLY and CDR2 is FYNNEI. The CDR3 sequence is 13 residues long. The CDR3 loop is CASSRDNAYEQYF. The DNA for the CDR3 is TGTGCCAGCAGCCGGGACAACGCCTACGAGCAGTACTTC.

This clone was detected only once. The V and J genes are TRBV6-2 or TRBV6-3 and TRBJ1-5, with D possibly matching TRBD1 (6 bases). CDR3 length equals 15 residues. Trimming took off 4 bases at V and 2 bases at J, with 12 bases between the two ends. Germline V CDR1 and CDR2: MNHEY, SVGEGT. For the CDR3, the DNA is TGTGCCAGCAGTTCGCCAGGGGACGGCAATCAGCCCCAGCATTTT. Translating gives CASSSPGDGNQPQHF.

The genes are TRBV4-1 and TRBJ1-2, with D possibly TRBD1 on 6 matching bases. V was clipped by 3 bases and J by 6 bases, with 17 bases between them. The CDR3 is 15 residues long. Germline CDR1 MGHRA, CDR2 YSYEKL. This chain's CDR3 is CASSQVDRSSHGYTF. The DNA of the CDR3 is TGCGCCAGCAGCCAGGTTGACAGGTCCTCCCATGGCTACACCTTC.

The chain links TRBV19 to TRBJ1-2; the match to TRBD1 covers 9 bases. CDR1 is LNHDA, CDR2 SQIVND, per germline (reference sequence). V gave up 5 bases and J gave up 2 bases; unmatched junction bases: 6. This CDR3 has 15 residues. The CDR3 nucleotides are TGTGCCAGTAGTCCACCCGGGACAGGGAACTATGGCTACACCTTC. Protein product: CASSPPGTGNYGYTF.

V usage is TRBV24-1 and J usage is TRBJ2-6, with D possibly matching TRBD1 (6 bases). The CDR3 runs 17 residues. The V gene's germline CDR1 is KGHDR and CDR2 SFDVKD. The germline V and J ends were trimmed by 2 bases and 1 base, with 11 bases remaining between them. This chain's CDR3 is CATSDSSRGSGANVLTF. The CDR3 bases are TGTGCCACCAGTGATTCCTCTAGGGGGTCTGGGGCCAACGTCCTGACTTTC.

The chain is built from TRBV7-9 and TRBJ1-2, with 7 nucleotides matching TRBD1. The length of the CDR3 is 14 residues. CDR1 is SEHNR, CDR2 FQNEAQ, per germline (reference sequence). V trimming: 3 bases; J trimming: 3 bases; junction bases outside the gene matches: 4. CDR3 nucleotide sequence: TGTGCCAGCAGCTTTTTTGACAGGGACTATGGCTACACCTTC. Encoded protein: CASSFFDRDYGYTF.

CDR3 DNA: TGTGCCAGCAGTGAAACGAGACTAGCGATGTACCAAGAGACCCAGTACTTC. This codes for CASSETRLAMYQETQYF. V gene TRBV25-1 combines with J gene TRBJ2-5; TRBD2 matches at 8 bases. The CDR3 runs 17 residues. V shed 2 bases and J 0 bases; nucleotides not matched to a gene: 8. CDR1 is MGHDK, CDR2 SYGVNS, per germline. Full variable domain (remainder filled in from reference TRBV25-1 and TRBJ2-5): EADIYQTPRYLVIGTGKKITLECSQTMGHDKMYWYQQDPGMELHLIHYSYGVNSTEKGDLSSESTVSRIRTEHFPLTLESARPSHTSQYLCASSETRLAMYQETQYFGPGTRLLVL.

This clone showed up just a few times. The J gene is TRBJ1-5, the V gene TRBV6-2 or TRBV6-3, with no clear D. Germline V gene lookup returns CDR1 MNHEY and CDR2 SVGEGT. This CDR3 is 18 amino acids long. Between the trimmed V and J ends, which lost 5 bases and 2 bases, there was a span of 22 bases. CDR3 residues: CASSHDPSRTGGNQPQHF. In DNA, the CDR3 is TGTGCCAGCAGTCACGATCCCTCGAGAACCGGGGGCAATCAGCCCCAGCATTTT.

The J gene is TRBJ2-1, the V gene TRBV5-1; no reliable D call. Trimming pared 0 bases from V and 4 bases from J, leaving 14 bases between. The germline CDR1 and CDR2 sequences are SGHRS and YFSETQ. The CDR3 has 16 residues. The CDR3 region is CASSLGWPYKYNEQFF. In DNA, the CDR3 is TGCGCCAGCAGCTTGGGTTGGCCTTATAAGTACAATGAGCAGTTCTTC.

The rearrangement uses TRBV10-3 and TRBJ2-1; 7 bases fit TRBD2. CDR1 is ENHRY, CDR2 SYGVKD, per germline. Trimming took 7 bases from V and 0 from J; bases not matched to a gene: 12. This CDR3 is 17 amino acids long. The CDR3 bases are TGTGCCATCATTCCACTAGCGACGAACGGCTCCTACAATGAGCAGTTCTTC. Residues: CAIIPLATNGSYNEQFF.

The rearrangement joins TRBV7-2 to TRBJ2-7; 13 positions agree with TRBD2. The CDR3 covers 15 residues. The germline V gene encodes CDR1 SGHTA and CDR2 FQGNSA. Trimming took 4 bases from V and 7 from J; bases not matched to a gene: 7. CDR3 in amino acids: CASSSGLAGAREQYF. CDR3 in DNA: TGTGCCAGCAGCTCCGGACTAGCGGGGGCAAGGGAGCAGTACTTC.

CDR3 coding DNA: TGTGCCAGCAAGAGAACCGGGAACACTGAAGCTTTCTTT. This codes for CASKRTGNTEAFF. This chain connects TRBV27 to TRBJ1-1; D remains unclear. CDR1 and CDR2 (germline): MNHEY, SMNVEV (reference sequence). The CDR3 has 13 residues. V was shortened by 7 bases and J by 1 base, with 10 bases between the two germline ends.

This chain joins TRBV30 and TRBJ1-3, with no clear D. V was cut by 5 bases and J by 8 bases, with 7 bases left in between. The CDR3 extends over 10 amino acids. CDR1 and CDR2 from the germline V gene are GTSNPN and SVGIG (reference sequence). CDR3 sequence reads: CAWGRDTIYF. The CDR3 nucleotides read TGTGCCTGGGGACGAGACACCATATATTTT.

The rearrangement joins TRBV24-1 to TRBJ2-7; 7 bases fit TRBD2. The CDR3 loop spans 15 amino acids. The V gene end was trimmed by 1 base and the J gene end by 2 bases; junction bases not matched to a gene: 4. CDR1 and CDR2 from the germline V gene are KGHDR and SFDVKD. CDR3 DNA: TGTGCCACCAGTGATTTCCCTAGCGGCACCTACGAGCAGTACTTC. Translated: CATSDFPSGTYEQYF.

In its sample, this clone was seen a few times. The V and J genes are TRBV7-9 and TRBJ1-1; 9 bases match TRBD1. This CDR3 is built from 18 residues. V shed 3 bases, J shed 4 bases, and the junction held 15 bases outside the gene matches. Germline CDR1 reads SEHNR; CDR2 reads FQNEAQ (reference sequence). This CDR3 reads CASSLGTGRGRGGTEAFF. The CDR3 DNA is TGTGCCAGCAGCTTGGGGACAGGGCGAGGCAGAGGAGGCACTGAAGCTTTCTTT. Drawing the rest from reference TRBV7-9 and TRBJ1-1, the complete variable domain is DTGVSQNPRHKITKRGQNVTFRCDPISEHNRLYWYRQTLGQGPEFLTYFQNEAQLEKSRLLSDRFSAERPKGSFSTLEIQRTEQGDSAMYLCASSLGTGRGRGGTEAFFGQGTRLTVV.